The clone carrying this T cell receptor beta chain was recorded a few times. The antigen is undetermined. This record belongs to a study of tissue T cells after allogeneic stem cell transplantation. Whole-study findings and limits: TCR repertoires tracked anatomic similarity, regardless of disease or transplant status. In patients and mice, blood and spleen missed much of tissue repertoire.

TCRbeta CDR3 was sequenced at survey depth with template counts. Some clones are missing from TCRdb's copy, which holds only in-frame ones; the method was immunoSEQ multiplex PCR. The sample has 5,500 to 8,500 clones, roughly 56% seen once. CDR1 is SGHTA and CDR2 is FQGNSA in the germline V gene. The CDR3 runs 13 residues. V was pared by 3 bases and J by 6 bases, with 12 bases between. Non-transplant comparator patients with other cancers had at least five gastrointestinal samples and no known gastrointestinal disease. The genes are TRBV7-2 and TRBJ2-7, with D perhaps TRBD1 or TRBD2 (6 bases each). This sequence was found in a female donor older than 55 with lung cancer. This specimen was duodenum tissue, taken at autopsy. CDR3 residues: CASSLRGDIEQYF. CDR3 bases: TGTGCCAGCAGCTTGAGGGGGGACATCGAGCAGTACTTC.